This T cell receptor beta chain was retrieved from a study of somatic mutations in cytotoxic T cells in rheumatoid arthritis. Overall study context: Using a FACSAria II or Sony SH800, a portion of the V beta antibody-stained T-cell populations were flow-sorted at nearly 100% purity, and among those populations were V beta1+ cells that were then sequenced for TCRB.

In regard to this clone: Its antigen is unidentified.

Assay: immunoSEQ multiplex PCR; the TCRdb copy retains only in-frame clones and omits some. The data show several thousand clones, more than 45% seen once. The study's findings and limits: Nothing was done to adjust for multiple comparisons when TRBV07 showed up slightly less in rheumatoid arthritis patients.

Trimming cost V 5 bases and J 2 bases; bases outside gene matches: 10. Germline V lookup: CDR1 SGHVS, CDR2 FQNEAQ. This CDR3 contains 17 residues. By positive magnetic bead selection, CD4+ and CD8+ cells were isolated, and their purity was checked by flow cytometry. The rearrangement uses TRBV7-8 and TRBJ2-1; TRBD1 matches at 9 bases. The specimen sequenced was CD8+ T cells sorted from blood. The clonotype was recovered from a woman aged 40-49 years in good health. The CDR3 sequence is CASSPNLGQGAYNEQFF. DNA of the CDR3: TGTGCCAGCAGCCCGAATTTGGGACAGGGAGCCTACAATGAGCAGTTCTTC.